This TCR beta chain originates from a study of shared clonotypes between healthy human individuals. The protocol was immunoSEQ multiplex PCR, while the TCRdb copy is restricted to in-frame clones and leaves out a portion. Here the sample spans around 610,000 clones, 96% being singletons. General study points: On the whole, naive subsets had larger estimated richness than memory subsets had.

CD45RO-negative, CCR7-positively selected cells formed the naive CD8 fraction, excluding terminally differentiated effector memory CD45RA+ cells. This CDR3 spans 17 amino acids. CDR1 and CDR2 (germline): MDHEN, SYDVKM. The ends were cut back, 5 bases at V and 1 base at J, with 20 bases in the middle. A word on this clone: The antigen is unknown.

The origin of this receptor is a woman between 25 and 40 years old in good health. Sample: naive CD8+ T cells sorted from blood. This chain uses TRBV28 with TRBJ2-5, with TRBD1 as a possible D gene (6 bases). The CDR3 nucleotides are TGTGCCAGCAGTCTCTATACAGGGAGTGGCCCCCAAGAGACCCAGTACTTC. It is translated as CASSLYTGSGPQETQYF.